The clone carrying this TCR beta chain occurred a few times. The data were produced by immunoSEQ multiplex PCR, yet TCRdb's version contains in-frame clones alone and is incomplete. This sample yields approximately 69,000 clones, of which about 80% are seen a single time; under 3% belongs to the top ten. The CDR3 runs 11 residues. Trimming removed 7 bases at V and 8 bases at J, with 11 bases between. The V gene's germline CDR1 is MDHEN and CDR2 SYDVKM. The sample originates from a study of OX40 agonist ivuxolimab in advanced cancers. This TCR was recovered from an adult with an advanced solid tumor such as melanoma, head and neck, liver or kidney cancer. This rearrangement joins TRBV28 to TRBJ1-1; D may be TRBD1 (6 bases). The starting material was CD4+ or CD8+ T cells sorted from blood, obtained in a trial of the OX40 agonist ivuxolimab. Here the CDR3 DNA reads TGTGCCAGCACCGTCGACAGGGAAGCTTTCTTT. The encoded protein is CASTVDREAFF.